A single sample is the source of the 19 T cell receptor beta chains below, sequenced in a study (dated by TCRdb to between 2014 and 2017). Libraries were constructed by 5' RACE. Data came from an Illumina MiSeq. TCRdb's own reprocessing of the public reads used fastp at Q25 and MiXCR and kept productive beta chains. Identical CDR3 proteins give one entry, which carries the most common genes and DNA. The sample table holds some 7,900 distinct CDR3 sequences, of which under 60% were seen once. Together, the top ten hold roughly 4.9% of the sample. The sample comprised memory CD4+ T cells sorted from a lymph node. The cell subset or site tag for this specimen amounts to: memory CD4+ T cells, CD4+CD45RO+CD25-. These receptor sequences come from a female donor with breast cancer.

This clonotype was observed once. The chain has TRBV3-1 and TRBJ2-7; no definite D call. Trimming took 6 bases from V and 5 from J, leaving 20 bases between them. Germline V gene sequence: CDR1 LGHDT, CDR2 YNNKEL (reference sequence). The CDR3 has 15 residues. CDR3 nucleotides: TGTGCCAGCAGGCCAAAACCGGGTCTGAGTGACGAGCAGTACTTC. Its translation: CASRPKPGLSDEQYF.

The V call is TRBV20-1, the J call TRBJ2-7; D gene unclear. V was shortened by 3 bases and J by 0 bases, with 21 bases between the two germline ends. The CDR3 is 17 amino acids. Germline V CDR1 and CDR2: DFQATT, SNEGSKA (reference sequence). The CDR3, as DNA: TGCAGTGCTAGGGTGCCCTCTGGTAGCTTCTCCTCCTACGAGCAGTACTTC. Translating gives CSARVPSGSFSSYEQYF.

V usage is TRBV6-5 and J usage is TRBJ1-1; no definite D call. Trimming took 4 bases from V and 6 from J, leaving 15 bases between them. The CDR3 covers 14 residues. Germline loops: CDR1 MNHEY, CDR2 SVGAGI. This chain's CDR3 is CASSSGSTRPEAFF. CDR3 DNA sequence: TGTGCCAGCAGTTCTGGTTCTACCCGACCTGAAGCTTTCTTT.

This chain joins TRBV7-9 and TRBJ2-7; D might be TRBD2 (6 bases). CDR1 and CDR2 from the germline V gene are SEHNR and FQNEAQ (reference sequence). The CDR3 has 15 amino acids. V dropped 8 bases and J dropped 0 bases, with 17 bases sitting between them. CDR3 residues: CASLSSGLSSYEQYF. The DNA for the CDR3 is TGTGCCAGCCTCAGTAGCGGACTCAGCTCCTACGAGCAGTACTTC.

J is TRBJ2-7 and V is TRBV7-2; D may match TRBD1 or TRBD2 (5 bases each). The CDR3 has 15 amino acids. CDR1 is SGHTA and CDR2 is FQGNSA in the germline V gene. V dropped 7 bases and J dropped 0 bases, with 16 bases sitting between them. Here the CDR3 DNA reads TGTGCCAGCAACTCGTCCGGGACCCGCTCCTACGAGCAGTACTTC. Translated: CASNSSGTRSYEQYF.

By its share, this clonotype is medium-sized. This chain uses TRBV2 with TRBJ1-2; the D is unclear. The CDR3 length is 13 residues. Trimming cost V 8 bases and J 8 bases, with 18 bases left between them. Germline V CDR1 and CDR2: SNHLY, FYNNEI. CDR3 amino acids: CASRGREAGGYTF. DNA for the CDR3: TGTGCCAGCCGGGGTAGGGAGGCGGGAGGCTACACCTTC. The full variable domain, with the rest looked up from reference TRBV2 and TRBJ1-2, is EPEVTQTPSHQVTQMGQEVILRCVPISNHLYFYWYRQILGQKVEFLVSFYNNEISEKSEIFDDQFSVERPDGSNFTLKIRSTKLEDSAMYFCASRGREAGGYTFGSGTRLTVV.

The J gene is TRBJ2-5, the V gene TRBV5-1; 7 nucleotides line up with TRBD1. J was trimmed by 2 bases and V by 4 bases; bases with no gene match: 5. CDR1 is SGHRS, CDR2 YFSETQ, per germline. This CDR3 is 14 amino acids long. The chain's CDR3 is CASSTGTVQETQYF. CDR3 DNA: TGCGCCAGCAGCACGGGGACAGTACAAGAGACCCAGTACTTC.

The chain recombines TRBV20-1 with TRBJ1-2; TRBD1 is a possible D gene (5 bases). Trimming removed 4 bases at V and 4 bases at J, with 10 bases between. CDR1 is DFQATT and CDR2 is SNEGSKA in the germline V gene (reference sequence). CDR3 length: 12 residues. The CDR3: CSATPGPYGYTF. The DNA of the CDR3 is TGCAGTGCTACACCGGGGCCCTATGGCTACACCTTC.

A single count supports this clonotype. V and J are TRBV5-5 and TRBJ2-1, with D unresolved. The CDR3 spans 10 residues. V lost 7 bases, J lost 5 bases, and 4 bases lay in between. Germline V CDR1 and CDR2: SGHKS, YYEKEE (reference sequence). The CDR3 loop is CASGNNEQFF. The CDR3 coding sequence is TGTGCCAGCGGGAACAATGAGCAGTTCTTC.

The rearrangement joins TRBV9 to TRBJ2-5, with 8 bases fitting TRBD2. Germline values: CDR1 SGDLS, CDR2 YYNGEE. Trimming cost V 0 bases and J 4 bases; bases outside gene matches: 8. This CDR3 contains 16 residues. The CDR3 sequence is CASSVGAGGRGETQYF. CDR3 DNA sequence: TGTGCCAGCAGCGTAGGTGCGGGAGGCCGGGGAGAGACCCAGTACTTC.

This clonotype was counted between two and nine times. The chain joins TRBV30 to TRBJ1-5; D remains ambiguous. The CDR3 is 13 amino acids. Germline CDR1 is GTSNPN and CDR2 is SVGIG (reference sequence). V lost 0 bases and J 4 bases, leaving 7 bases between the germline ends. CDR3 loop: CAWSVGQNQPQHF. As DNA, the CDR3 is TGTGCCTGGAGTGTTGGGCAGAATCAGCCCCAGCATTTT.

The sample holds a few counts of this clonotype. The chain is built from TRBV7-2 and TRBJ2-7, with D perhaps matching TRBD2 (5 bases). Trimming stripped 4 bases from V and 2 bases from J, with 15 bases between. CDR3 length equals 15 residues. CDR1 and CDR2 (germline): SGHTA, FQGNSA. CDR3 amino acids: CASSSPGVFTYEQYF. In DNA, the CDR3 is TGTGCCAGCAGCTCGCCCGGGGTCTTTACCTACGAGCAGTACTTC.

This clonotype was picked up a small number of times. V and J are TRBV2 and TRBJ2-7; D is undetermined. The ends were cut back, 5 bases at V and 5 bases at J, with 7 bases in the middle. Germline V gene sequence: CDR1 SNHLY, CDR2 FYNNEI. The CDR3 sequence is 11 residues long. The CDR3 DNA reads TGTGCCAGCAGTATAGGACACGAGCAGTACTTC. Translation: CASSIGHEQYF.

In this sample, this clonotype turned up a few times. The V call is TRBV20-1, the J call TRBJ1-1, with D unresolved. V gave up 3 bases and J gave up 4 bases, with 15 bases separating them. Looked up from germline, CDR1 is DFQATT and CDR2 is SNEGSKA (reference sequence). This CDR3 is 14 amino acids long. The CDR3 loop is CSARPLLRGTEAFF. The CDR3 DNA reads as TGCAGTGCTAGGCCACTTCTTCGCGGCACTGAAGCTTTCTTT.

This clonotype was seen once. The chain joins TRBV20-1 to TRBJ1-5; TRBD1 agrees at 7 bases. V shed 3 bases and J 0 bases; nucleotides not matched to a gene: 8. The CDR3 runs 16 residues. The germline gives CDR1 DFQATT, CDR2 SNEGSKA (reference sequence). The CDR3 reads CSASRTGLISNQPQHF. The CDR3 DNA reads TGCAGTGCTAGTAGGACAGGACTAATTAGCAATCAGCCCCAGCATTTT.

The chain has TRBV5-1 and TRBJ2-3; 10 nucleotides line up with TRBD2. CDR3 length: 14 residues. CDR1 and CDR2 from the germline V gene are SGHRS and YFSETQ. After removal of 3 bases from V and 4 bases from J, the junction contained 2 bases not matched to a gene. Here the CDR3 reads CASSWGLASDTQYF. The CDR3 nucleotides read TGCGCCAGCAGCTGGGGACTAGCGTCAGATACGCAGTATTTT.

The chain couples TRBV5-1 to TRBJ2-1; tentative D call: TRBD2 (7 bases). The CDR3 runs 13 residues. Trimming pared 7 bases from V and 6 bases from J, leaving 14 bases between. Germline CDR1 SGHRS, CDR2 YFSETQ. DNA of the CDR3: TGCGCCAGCGGAAGGGGGGGGACCAATGAGCAGTTCTTC. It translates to CASGRGGTNEQFF. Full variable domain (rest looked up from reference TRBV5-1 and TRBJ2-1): KAGVTQTPRYLIKTRGQQVTLSCSPISGHRSVSWYQQTPGQGLQFLFEYFSETQRNKGNFPGRFSGRQFSNSRSEMNVSTLELGDSALYLCASGRGGTNEQFFGPGTRLTVL.

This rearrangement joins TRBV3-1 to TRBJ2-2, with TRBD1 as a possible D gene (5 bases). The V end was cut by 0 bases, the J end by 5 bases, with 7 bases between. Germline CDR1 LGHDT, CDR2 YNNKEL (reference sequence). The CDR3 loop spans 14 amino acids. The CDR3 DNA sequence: TGTGCCAGCAGCCAAGAGGGGCGGACCGGGGAGCTGTTTTTT. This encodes CASSQEGRTGELFF.

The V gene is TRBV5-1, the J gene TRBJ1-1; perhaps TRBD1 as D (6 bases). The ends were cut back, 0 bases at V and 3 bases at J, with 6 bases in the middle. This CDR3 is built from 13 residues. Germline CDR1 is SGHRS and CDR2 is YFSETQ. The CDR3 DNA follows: TGCGCCAGCAGCTTGGGACAGGACACTGAAGCTTTCTTT. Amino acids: CASSLGQDTEAFF.